This record looks at one T cell receptor (beta chain) sequence and its context. This clone was seen just once. It has no known antigen specificity. Per-nucleotide qualities are absent, and no much larger clonotype sits a single base away. This record comes from a study of shared clonotypes between healthy human individuals (dated by TCRdb to about 2020). Background for the entire study: The cohort comprised a couple of women and a few men aged 18 to 49 years. To estimate repertoire size and how much clonotypes are shared between individuals, the study performed deep sequencing of blood TCR repertoires from 4 to 6 healthy adults. To increase sequencing depth and limit assay-specific biases, TCR repertoire library preparation and sequencing were carried out by different laboratories using diverse techniques. Per donor, leukapheresis produced somewhere between about 0.85 and 8.9 billion PBMCs.

Using the deep immunoSEQ assay, TCR CDR3 regions were amplified from genomic DNA by multiplex PCR. Extracted genomic DNA from each cell subset was distributed evenly across all wells of several immunoSEQ 96-well plates, and each plate was treated as a replicate. For unsorted PBMC, each replicate PCR was loaded with 250 to 300 ng genomic DNA, equivalent to 25,000 to 35,000 T cell genomes. Genomic DNA from unsorted PBMC was sequenced over ten immunoSEQ deep assay plates. Purified libraries were measured with a Qubit 3.0 fluorometer, size-checked on a Bioanalyzer 2100, and measured again with the KAPA Library Quantification kit. Every immunoSEQ 96-well plate was sequenced on a dedicated single-read 150-cycle Illumina NextSeq 550 flow cell. In the source study's methods: Because the immunoSEQ output included only junctional sequences and no quality scores, the filtering could not be the same as the filtering used for full-length reads. Sequences were annotated with PyIR, a Python wrapper for IgBLAST v1.9, and V/J genes and CDR3 were assigned using IMGT germline references. Reads were removed for weak V/J assignments (E-value above 1e-6), missing CDR3, stop codons, out-of-frame junctions, or ambiguous translated residues. V3J clonotypes were defined as sequences sharing an identical inferred V gene, J gene, and CDR3 amino acid sequence. To compute the percentage overlap between repertoires, the number of shared unique clonotypes was divided by the size of the smaller repertoire. RTK rarefaction, the Chao1 estimator, and Recon v2.1 estimates of unobserved clonotypes were used to assess repertoire richness. TCRdb stores this immuneACCESS table with in-frame sequences only. Part of the clones is absent; in the studies checked, under half of the shortfall reflects unresolved V genes, and no reason is known for the rest. That table is the source of V, J and clone size, and D and trimming were worked out from the DNA. This sample lists 450,000 to 600,000 clones; about four fifths were detected once. The ten largest clones add up to 10% to 15% of the sample.

Donors were healthy HIV-negative adults with no recently reported acute infections or vaccinations. Every donor was a Caucasian adult residing in Nashville, Tennessee, USA. For unsorted samples, roughly 86 million PBMCs were counted and genomic DNA was extracted with the QIAamp DNA Blood Mini kit. Blood was collected by leukapheresis, and PBMCs were isolated by Ficoll-Histopaque density gradient centrifugation and then cryopreserved in liquid nitrogen vapor phase. The paper's findings and limits, for the study overall: Because the study included a small number of donors, the genetic and exposure-history diversity represented was limited. Pairwise subsampling indicated that sequencing depth was expected to affect the degree of clonotype sharing among donors. Sampling was restricted to blood, and TCR repertoires in tissues likely differ from the TCR repertoires found in blood.

V is shortened by 0 bases, J by 0 bases, and the region joining them spans 9 bases. From cysteine to phenylalanine, the CDR3 is 16 amino acids long. CDR3 DNA only is kept here, 48 bases in frame from base 1. CDR1 is given as MGHRA and CDR2 as YSYEKL, both from the germline V gene. Specimen: PBMCs. The chain joins TRBV4-1 to TRBJ2-1; the D gene assignment is ambiguous. This receptor was obtained from a woman aged 40-49 years in good health. Some clones in this sample may be carry-over from other donors' samples. The bases are TGCGCCAGCAGCCAAGAGTCTGTAAGCTCCTACAATGAGCAGTTCTTC. It is translated as CASSQESVSSYNEQFF.